These 8 T cell receptor beta chains were all obtained from the same sample, sequenced in a study of blood T cell repertoires in COVID-19. Measured with immunoSEQ multiplex PCR; TCRdb has only the in-frame clones, and not every one. The top ten clones hold 0.6% to 0.9% of a sample with 150,000 to 250,000 clones, around 95% of them seen once. The specimen sequenced was peripheral blood. Receptor source: a man aged 25 to 40 with COVID-19, enrolled during active disease.

In this sample, this clone turned up once. The V call is TRBV30, the J call TRBJ1-6, with 8 bases identical to TRBD1. The germline gives CDR1 GTSNPN, CDR2 SVGIG (reference sequence). The CDR3 loop spans 13 amino acids. Trimming took 5 bases from V and 7 from J; bases not matched to a gene: 4. CDR3: CAWVGQGNSPLHF. DNA for the CDR3: TGTGCCTGGGTCGGACAGGGCAATTCACCCCTCCACTTT.

This clone was counted only a few times. The genes are TRBV12-3 or TRBV12-4 and TRBJ1-1, with D maybe TRBD1 (6 bases). This CDR3 has 13 residues. Trimming pared 6 bases from V and 1 base from J, leaving 9 bases between. The DNA for the CDR3 is TGTGCCAGCAGGGACAGCCGGAACACTGAAGCTTTCTTT. Its translation: CASRDSRNTEAFF.

In its sample, this clone was seen once. The chain has TRBV30 and TRBJ2-7, with 7 bases aligning to TRBD2. The CDR3 contains 11 residues. V lost 3 bases, J lost 5 bases, and 1 base stayed unmatched. The V gene's germline CDR1 is GTSNPN and CDR2 SVGIG (reference sequence). CDR3: CAWSAGDEQYF. CDR3 DNA sequence: TGTGCCTGGAGCGCGGGGGACGAGCAGTACTTC.

The chain recombines TRBV7-9 with TRBJ1-4, with 9 bases aligning to TRBD1. The junction had 8 bases not matched to a gene; V was cut back by 3 bases and J by 6 bases. CDR3 length: 16 residues. Germline V CDR1 and CDR2: SEHNR, FQNEAQ (reference sequence). CDR3 sequence: CASSLGRQGGDEKLFF. The CDR3 DNA reads TGTGCCAGCAGCTTGGGAAGACAGGGGGGGGATGAAAAACTGTTTTTT.

The rearrangement links TRBV7-9 to TRBJ1-6; D is possibly TRBD1 (6 bases). In germline, CDR1 is SEHNR, CDR2 FQNEAQ (reference sequence). The V end was cut by 8 bases, the J end by 7 bases, with 15 bases between. There are 14 residues in the CDR3. Here the CDR3 DNA reads TGTGCCAGCCGTAAGGGGGTTCGGAATTCACCCCTCCACTTT. This gives the protein CASRKGVRNSPLHF.

The gene calls are TRBV5-6 and TRBJ2-7, with a tentative D call TRBD2 (5 bases). V lost 2 bases to trimming and J lost 2 bases, with 8 bases between them. Germline CDR1 reads SGHDT; CDR2 reads YYEEEE. The length of the CDR3 is 13 residues. DNA of the CDR3: TGTGCCAGCAGCTTTCTAGCAACCTACGAGCAGTACTTC. This gives the protein CASSFLATYEQYF.

The chain links TRBV7-9 to TRBJ1-2, with TRBD1 as a possible D gene (5 bases). V was shortened by 3 bases and J by 4 bases, with 6 bases between the two germline ends. The CDR3 has 12 residues. Germline CDR1 reads SEHNR; CDR2 reads FQNEAQ (reference sequence). CDR3 amino acids: CASSFDSYGYTF. DNA of the CDR3: TGTGCCAGCAGCTTCGACAGCTATGGCTACACCTTC.

V is TRBV13 and J is TRBJ1-1, with 7 bases lining up with TRBD1. The germline V gene encodes CDR1 PRHDT and CDR2 FYEKMQ (reference sequence). This CDR3 is 14 amino acids long. J lost 0 bases, V lost 5 bases, and 3 bases had no gene match. The CDR3 here is CASSVGQLNTEAFF. In DNA, the CDR3 is TGTGCCAGCAGCGTGGGACAGTTGAACACTGAAGCTTTCTTT.